This T cell receptor (beta chain) was recovered during a study of T-cell reconstitution after alpha-beta-depleted transplantation in children. Study-level results: There were some patients whose high TCRbeta diversity at day 60 came from surviving recipient T cells and thymic progenitors. A year had passed since transplant, and T-cell counts and diversity by then came mostly from newly produced T cells. Reportedly, only several hundred clones from non-depleted graft cells drove alpha-beta T-cell counts at about two months.

Trimming left V 5 bases short and J 5 bases short, with 13 bases between. The CDR3 loop spans 14 amino acids. The germline gives CDR1 SGHTA, CDR2 FQGNSA. This clonotype was counted at least ten times. Its antigen is not known. The library targeted TCRbeta and was prepared with unique molecular identifiers. TCRdb reanalysed the PCR reads using MiXCR and keeps one entry per CDR3 protein. The repertoire holds hundreds of thousands of distinct CDR3 sequences, with about 12% as singletons. This clonotype was sampled from a girl aged 2 to 10 with congenital amegakaryocytic thrombocytopenia, due to receive a stem cell transplant. The chain uses TRBV7-2 and TRBJ2-1; D is perhaps TRBD1 or TRBD2 (5 bases each). The material sequenced was PBMCs, taken before TCRalphabeta/CD19-depleted stem cell transplant. Here the CDR3 DNA reads TGTGCCAGCAGCCGGGACCGGATAAACAATGAGCAGTTCTTC. Translation gives CASSRDRINNEQFF.